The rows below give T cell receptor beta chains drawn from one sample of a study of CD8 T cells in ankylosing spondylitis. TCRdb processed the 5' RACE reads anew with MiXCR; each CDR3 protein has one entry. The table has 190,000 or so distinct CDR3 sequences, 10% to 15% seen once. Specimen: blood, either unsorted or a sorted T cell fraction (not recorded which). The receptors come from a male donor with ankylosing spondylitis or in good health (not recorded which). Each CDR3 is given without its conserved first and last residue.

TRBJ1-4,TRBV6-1,ASSGTREANEKLF
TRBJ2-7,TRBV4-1,ASSQDPPGGPRLYEQY
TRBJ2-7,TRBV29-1,SVRGTYDYEQY
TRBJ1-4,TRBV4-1,ASSQEDRDSEKLF
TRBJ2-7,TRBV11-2,ASSLVQGAVYEQY
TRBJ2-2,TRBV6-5,ASSNRVKSTGELF
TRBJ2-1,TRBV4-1,ASSQDSEEGEQF
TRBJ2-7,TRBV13,ASSLKGGGPYEQY
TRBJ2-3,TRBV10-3,AISDGSPDRGLYTQY
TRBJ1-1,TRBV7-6,ASSPRDSMNTEAF
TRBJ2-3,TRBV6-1,ASSASSEGGWDTQY
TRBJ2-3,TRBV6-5,ASSYSRGSTDTQY
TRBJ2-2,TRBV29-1,SVQGALTGELF
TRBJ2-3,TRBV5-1,ASSLDSGSFADTQY
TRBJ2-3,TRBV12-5,ASGPPAGGTDTQY
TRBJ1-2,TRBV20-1,SARTDLNYGYT
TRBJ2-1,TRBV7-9,ASSLESRAEQF
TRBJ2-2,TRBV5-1,ASSLVSGQVMRTGELF
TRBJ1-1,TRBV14,ASSQVRTGAGTEAF
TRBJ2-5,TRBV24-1,ATSDGTPGETQY
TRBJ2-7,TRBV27,ASSPASGTEWGNEQY
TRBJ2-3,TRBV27,ASSPWTFTDTQY
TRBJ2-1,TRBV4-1,ASSQEVGNEQF
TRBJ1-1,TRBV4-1,ASSPPGFSEAF
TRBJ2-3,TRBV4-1,ASSQGLGNTQY
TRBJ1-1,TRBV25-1,ASSATENTEAF
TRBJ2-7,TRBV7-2,ASSSTSGYYEQY
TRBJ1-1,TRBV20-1,SARRMGTEAF
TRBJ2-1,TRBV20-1,SARTRSRPIYYNEQF
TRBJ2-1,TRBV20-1,SASPSGSPNEQF
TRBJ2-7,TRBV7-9,ASSFSGTVTYEQY
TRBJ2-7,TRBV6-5,ASSYYEDYEQY
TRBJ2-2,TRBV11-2,ASSPLGLANTGELF
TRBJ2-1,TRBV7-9,ASSTPRTGELLGKQF
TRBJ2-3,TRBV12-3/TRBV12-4,ASSSALSTDTQY
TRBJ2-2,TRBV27,ASSLGVINTGELF
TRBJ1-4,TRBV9,ASSVNREGEKLF
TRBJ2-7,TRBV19,ASSIAEGYEQY
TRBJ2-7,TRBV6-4,ASSDRVGGSSYEQY
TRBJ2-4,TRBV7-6,ASSSSTGGAKNIQY
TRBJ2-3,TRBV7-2,ASSLTPLDTQY
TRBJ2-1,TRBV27,ASSLTGTIYNEQF
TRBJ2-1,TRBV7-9,ASSSPKTANSQF
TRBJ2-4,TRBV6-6,ASSYSMITYPTNIQY
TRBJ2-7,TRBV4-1,ASSQEGGARYEQY
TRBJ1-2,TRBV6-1,ASSPSLHYGYT
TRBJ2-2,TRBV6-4,ASSPGTSGSANTGELF
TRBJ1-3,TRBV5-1,ASRHDGGTGNTIY
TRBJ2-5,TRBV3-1,ASSQLTGSQETQY
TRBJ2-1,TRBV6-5,ASSYSLSGVGYNEQF
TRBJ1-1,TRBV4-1,ASSQGTADAF
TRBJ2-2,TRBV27,ASSLSALYTGELF